These 21 T cell receptor beta chains were all obtained from the same sample, sequenced in a study of shared clonotypes between healthy human individuals. CD8 cells regarded as naive lacked CD45RO, were positively chosen for CCR7, and omitted terminally differentiated effector memory CD45RA+ cells. Only in-frame clones appear in the TCRdb table, and some are missing; sequencing was by immunoSEQ multiplex PCR. The sample lists around 2,100,000 clones, 85% to 95% occurring once. Source material: naive CD8+ T cells sorted from blood. Receptors were obtained from a man in his late teens or twenties in good health.

V usage is TRBV5-1 and J usage is TRBJ2-1, with D tentatively TRBD1 or TRBD2 (5 bases each). V was clipped by 4 bases and J by 8 bases, with 19 bases between them. Germline V gene data show CDR1 as SGHRS and CDR2 as YFSETQ. CDR3 length: 15 amino acids. CDR3 amino acids: CASSLRDPQSDEQFF. CDR3 coding DNA: TGCGCCAGCAGCCTACGGGACCCCCAAAGCGATGAGCAGTTCTTC. Together with reference TRBV5-1 and TRBJ2-1, the CDR3 gives the full variable domain: KAGVTQTPRYLIKTRGQQVTLSCSPISGHRSVSWYQQTPGQGLQFLFEYFSETQRNKGNFPGRFSGRQFSNSRSEMNVSTLELGDSALYLCASSLRDPQSDEQFFGPGTRLTVL.

The CDR3 region is CASSYSIVPDPYEQYF. The CDR3 bases are TGTGCCAGCAGTTACTCGATAGTACCAGATCCCTACGAGCAGTACTTC. The rearrangement joins TRBV6-5 to TRBJ2-7, with D unresolved. Trimming stripped 0 bases from V and 2 bases from J, with 14 bases between. CDR3 length: 16 residues. Looked up from germline, CDR1 is MNHEY and CDR2 is SVGAGI.

On this clone: Other DNA sequences of this sample code for an identical CDR3. The gene calls are TRBV30 and TRBJ2-2; 13 bases match TRBD2. Trimming cost V 1 base and J 1 base; bases outside gene matches: 0. There are 16 residues in the CDR3. CDR1 is GTSNPN, CDR2 SVGIG, per germline (reference sequence). The chain's CDR3 is CAWSGLAGGNTGELFF. In nucleotides, the CDR3 is TGTGCCTGGAGTGGACTAGCGGGAGGGAACACCGGGGAGCTGTTTTTT.

A word on this clone: Distinct nucleotide sequences in the sample also encode this CDR3. CDR3 sequence reads: CASSLRGNEQFF. The CDR3 DNA sequence: TGTGCCAGCAGCCTGAGAGGGAATGAGCAGTTCTTC. This chain joins TRBV13 and TRBJ2-1; tentatively, D is TRBD2 (5 bases). The CDR3 is 12 amino acids. Germline loops: CDR1 PRHDT, CDR2 FYEKMQ (reference sequence). V lost 5 bases, J lost 7 bases, and 9 bases lay in between.

In DNA, the CDR3 is TGTGCCAGCAGTTACGTGGGGGCCACTGAAGCTTTCTTT. This translates into CASSYVGATEAFF. The chain couples TRBV6-5 to TRBJ1-1, with D perhaps matching TRBD1 (6 bases). Germline CDR1 is MNHEY and CDR2 is SVGAGI. CDR3 size: 13 residues. The germline V and J ends were trimmed by 2 bases and 4 bases, with 8 bases remaining between them.

In its sample, this clone was seen once. V and J are TRBV27 and TRBJ2-7, with unresolved D. This CDR3 is built from 15 residues. V was clipped by 5 bases and J by 0 bases, with 14 bases between them. CDR1 is MNHEY, CDR2 SMNVEV, per germline (reference sequence). The CDR3 region is CASSPAALSSYEQYF. In nucleotides, the CDR3 is TGTGCCAGCAGTCCCGCGGCCCTTAGCTCCTACGAGCAGTACTTC.

This chain joins TRBV5-4 and TRBJ2-7, with D unresolved. This CDR3 is built from 14 residues. CDR1 and CDR2 from the germline V gene are SGHNT and YYREEE (reference sequence). The germline V and J ends were trimmed by 3 bases and 3 bases, with 13 bases remaining between them. In DNA form, the CDR3 reads TGTGCCAGCAGCTCGGCCGACCTAAACTACGAGCAGTACTTC. It is translated as CASSSADLNYEQYF. The complete variable domain, with remaining parts taken from reference TRBV5-4 and TRBJ2-7, reads ETGVTQSPTHLIKTRGQQVTLRCSSQSGHNTVSWYQQALGQGPQFIFQYYREEENGRGNFPPRFSGLQFPNYSSELNVNALELDDSALYLCASSSADLNYEQYFGPGTRLTVT.

The chain uses TRBV27 and TRBJ2-7; TRBD2 matches 7 bases. Germline V gives CDR1 MNHEY, CDR2 SMNVEV (reference sequence). There are 16 residues in the CDR3. With V trimmed by 0 bases and J by 2 bases, 7 bases remained unmatched. The CDR3 DNA reads as TGTGCCAGCAGTTTATCAACGGGAGGCCCGACCTACGAGCAGTACTTC. Protein: CASSLSTGGPTYEQYF.

V and J are TRBV7-9 and TRBJ2-2; 7 bases fit TRBD2. Looked up from germline, CDR1 is SEHNR and CDR2 is FQNEAQ (reference sequence). V shed 8 bases, J shed 6 bases, and the junction held 3 bases outside the gene matches. The CDR3 consists of 12 residues. CDR3 DNA: TGTGCCAGCCTGGGAGGGTCCGGGGAGCTGTTTTTT. Translating it yields CASLGGSGELFF.

The chain has TRBV27 and TRBJ1-3; maybe TRBD1 (5 bases). The germline V gene encodes CDR1 MNHEY and CDR2 SMNVEV (reference sequence). CDR3 length: 16 amino acids. Trimming shortened V by 7 bases and J by 4 bases, and 20 bases separated the two germline ends. CDR3 in amino acids: CASTSRFGARGNTIYF. The CDR3 DNA reads as TGTGCCAGCACCTCCCGTTTTGGGGCGAGGGGAAACACCATATATTTT.

Concerning this clone itself: This sample includes further DNA sequences coding for the same CDR3. This chain connects TRBV9 to TRBJ2-7, with a weak D call TRBD2 (5 bases). Germline CDR1 reads SGDLS; CDR2 reads YYNGEE. Trimming removed 3 bases at V and 1 base at J, with 11 bases between. The CDR3 runs 14 residues. The DNA for the CDR3 is TGTGCCAGCAGCGCGACCGGGAATTCCTACGAGCAGTACTTC. This translates into CASSATGNSYEQYF.

The V call is TRBV7-8, the J call TRBJ2-3; the D gene is possibly TRBD1 (5 bases). There are 13 residues in the CDR3. V shed 0 bases and J shed 5 bases, with 6 bases lying between them. Germline CDR1 SGHVS, CDR2 FQNEAQ. The CDR3 here is CASSLAGQDTQYF. In DNA form, the CDR3 reads TGTGCCAGCAGCTTAGCGGGGCAAGATACGCAGTATTTT.

This chain uses TRBV9 with TRBJ1-2; D uncertain. Per germline, CDR1 SGDLS and CDR2 YYNGEE. The CDR3 is 14 amino acids. Trimming stripped 0 bases from V and 2 bases from J, with 8 bases between. In DNA, the CDR3 is TGTGCCAGCAGCGTAGGGGTACAGAACTATGGCTACACCTTC. Protein sequence: CASSVGVQNYGYTF.

This chain joins TRBV19 and TRBJ1-5, with D unresolved. This CDR3 has 15 amino acids. V lost 3 bases and J 3 bases, leaving 12 bases between the germline ends. Germline CDR1 LNHDA, CDR2 SQIVND (reference sequence). CDR3 residues: CASSIVGDNNQPQHF. The DNA for the CDR3 is TGTGCCAGTAGTATTGTGGGAGACAACAATCAGCCCCAGCATTTT. Combining the CDR3 with reference TRBV19 and TRBJ1-5 gives the whole variable domain DGGITQSPKYLFRKEGQNVTLSCEQNLNHDAMYWYRQDPGQGLRLIYYSQIVNDFQKGDIAEGYSVSREKKESFPLTVTSAQKNPTAFYLCASSIVGDNNQPQHFGDGTRLSIL.

This clone has just a few counts. Within the sample, other DNA sequences also encode this same CDR3. The gene calls are TRBV5-6 and TRBJ2-7; D possibly matches TRBD1 or TRBD2 (5 bases each). The CDR3 length is 12 residues. Germline-derived CDR1 and CDR2 are SGHDT and YYEEEE. Trimming took 3 bases from V and 2 from J, leaving 6 bases between them. CDR3 DNA sequence: TGTGCCAGCAGCTGGGGGACCTACGAGCAGTACTTC. Its protein is CASSWGTYEQYF.

The J gene is TRBJ2-3, the V gene TRBV27; D is ambiguous. CDR1 MNHEY and CDR2 SMNVEV come from the germline V gene (reference sequence). The CDR3 extends over 12 amino acids. V was shortened by 6 bases and J by 5 bases, with 9 bases between the two germline ends. The CDR3 loop is CASRKSLDTQYF. The DNA for the CDR3 is TGTGCCAGCAGGAAGAGTCTAGATACGCAGTATTTT.

The CDR3 region is CASSLLGGQWGYTF. The DNA for the CDR3 is TGTGCCAGCAGTTTATTGGGGGGTCAATGGGGCTACACCTTC. V gene TRBV27 combines with J gene TRBJ1-2; D possibly corresponds to TRBD1 (5 bases). This CDR3 comprises 14 residues. Germline V lookup: CDR1 MNHEY, CDR2 SMNVEV (reference sequence). V lost 1 base to trimming and J lost 8 bases, with 14 bases between them.

This clone has a single count. This chain connects TRBV5-6 to TRBJ2-7; D uncertain. The CDR3 loop spans 12 amino acids. Per germline, CDR1 SGHDT and CDR2 YYEEEE. V gave up 4 bases and J gave up 0 bases, with 5 bases separating them. The DNA for the CDR3 is TGTGCCAGCAGCCCGAGCTCCTACGAGCAGTACTTC. Translation gives CASSPSSYEQYF. Full variable domain (rest looked up from reference TRBV5-6 and TRBJ2-7): DAGVTQSPTHLIKTRGQQVTLRCSPKSGHDTVSWYQQALGQGPQFIFQYYEEEERQRGNFPDRFSGHQFPNYSSELNVNALLLGDSALYLCASSPSSYEQYFGPGTRLTVT.

The chain carries TRBV7-2 and TRBJ2-7, with 7 bases identical to TRBD1. Germline CDR1 reads SGHTA; CDR2 reads FQGNSA. CDR3 length: 13 amino acids. The V segment lost 1 base and the J segment 5 bases; nucleotides outside the gene matches: 2. CDR3 sequence: CASSLDRGHEQYF. The CDR3 bases are TGTGCCAGCAGCTTAGACAGGGGCCACGAGCAGTACTTC.

The chain links TRBV7-9 to TRBJ1-1; D possibly corresponds to TRBD1 (5 bases). V lost 6 bases and J lost 4, with 12 bases in between. The germline V gene has CDR1 SEHNR and CDR2 FQNEAQ (reference sequence). The CDR3 is 13 amino acids. CDR3 DNA sequence: TGTGCCAGCAGTAAAGGGGAGGTCACTGAAGCTTTCTTT. Protein: CASSKGEVTEAFF.

This chain uses TRBV28 with TRBJ2-7; 10 positions match TRBD1. V was pared by 2 bases and J by 5 bases, with 3 bases of the junction left unmatched. Germline CDR1 and CDR2: MDHEN and SYDVKM. The CDR3 is 14 amino acids. The CDR3 DNA reads as TGTGCCAGCAGTTTAGCCGGGACAGGGGACGAGCAGTACTTC. It codes for CASSLAGTGDEQYF.